Sequencing of this T cell receptor (beta chain) was carried out in a study of blood T cell repertoires in COVID-19. Study details: Italy, Spain and the United States were the sources of the convalescent and acute COVID-19 samples. Sources were T cells, B-cell-depleted T cells, or PBMCs; the material itself was cDNA or gDNA.

V was shortened by 1 base and J by 11 bases, with 11 bases between the two germline ends. The CDR3 contains 12 residues. In germline, CDR1 is LGHDT, CDR2 YNNKEL (reference sequence). How the authors handled the data: Amplified reference gene primers provided the basis for estimating nucleated cell counts. Assay: immunoSEQ multiplex PCR; the TCRdb copy retains only in-frame clones and omits some. V and J calls and clone size are copied from that table; D and trimming were computed from the DNA. The sample includes around 29,000 clones, 85% to 90% of them seen just once. The chain is built from TRBV3-1 (or the pseudogene TRBV3-2) and TRBJ1-1; no firm D call. The receptor was derived from a man in his sixties or seventies with active COVID-19. Source material: peripheral blood. The CDR3 coding sequence is TGTGCCAGCAGCCAAGCGGAGACTCTGGCTTTCTTT. This encodes CASSQAETLAFF.